There are a few counts of the clone carrying this TCR beta chain. The antigen is unknown. The PCR had 60 Vbeta and 13 Jbeta primers. Assay: immunoSEQ multiplex PCR; the TCRdb copy retains only in-frame clones and omits some. The repertoire holds about 55,000 clones, 82% seen once, with roughly 1.6% in the top ten. Germline CDR1 and CDR2: SQVTM and ANQGSEA. This CDR3 has 13 residues. The germline V and J ends were trimmed by 5 bases and 4 bases, with 14 bases remaining between them. This sample is part of a study of cytomegalovirus exposure and HLA in healthy donors. Study-wide results and caveats: A few of the chains that were CMV-associated were confirmed in vitro to be specific for CMV antigens.

The chain carries TRBV29-1 and TRBJ2-5, with a weak D call TRBD2 (5 bases). The TCR was taken from a man younger than 40 in good health and CMV-seronegative. Material: PBMCs. CDR3 sequence: CSVSTQDLETQYF. In nucleotides, the CDR3 is TGCAGCGTTTCAACCCAGGACTTAGAGACCCAGTACTTC.